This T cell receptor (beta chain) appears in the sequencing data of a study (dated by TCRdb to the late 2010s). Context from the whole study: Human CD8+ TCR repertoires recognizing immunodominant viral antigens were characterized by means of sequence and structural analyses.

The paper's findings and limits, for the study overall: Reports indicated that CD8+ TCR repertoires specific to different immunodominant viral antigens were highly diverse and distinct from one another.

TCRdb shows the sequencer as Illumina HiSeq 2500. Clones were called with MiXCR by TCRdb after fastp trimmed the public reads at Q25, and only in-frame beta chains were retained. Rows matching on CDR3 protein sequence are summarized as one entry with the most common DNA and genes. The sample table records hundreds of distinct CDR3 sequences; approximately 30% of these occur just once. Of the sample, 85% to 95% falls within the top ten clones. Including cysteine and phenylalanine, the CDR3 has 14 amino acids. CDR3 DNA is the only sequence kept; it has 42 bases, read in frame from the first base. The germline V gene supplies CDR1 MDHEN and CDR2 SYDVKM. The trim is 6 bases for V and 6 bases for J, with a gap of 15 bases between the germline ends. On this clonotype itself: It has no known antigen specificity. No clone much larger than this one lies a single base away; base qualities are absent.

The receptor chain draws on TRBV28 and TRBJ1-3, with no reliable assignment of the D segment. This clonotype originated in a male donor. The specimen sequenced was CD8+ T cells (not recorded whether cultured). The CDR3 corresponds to CASSPLRAENTIYF. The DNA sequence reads TGTGCCAGCAGCCCCCTGAGGGCGGAAAACACCATATATTTT.